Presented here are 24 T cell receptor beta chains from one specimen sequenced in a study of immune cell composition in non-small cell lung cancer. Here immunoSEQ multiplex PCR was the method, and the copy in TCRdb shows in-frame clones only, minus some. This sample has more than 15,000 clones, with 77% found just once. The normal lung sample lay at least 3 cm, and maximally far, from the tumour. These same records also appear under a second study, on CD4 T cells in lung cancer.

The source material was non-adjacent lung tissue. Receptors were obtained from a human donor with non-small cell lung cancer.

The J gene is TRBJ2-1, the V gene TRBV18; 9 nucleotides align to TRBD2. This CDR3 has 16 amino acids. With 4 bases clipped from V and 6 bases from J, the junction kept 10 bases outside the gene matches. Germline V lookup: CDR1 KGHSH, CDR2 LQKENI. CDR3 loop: CASSQDKRGASNEQFF. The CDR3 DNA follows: TGTGCCAGCTCACAGGATAAGCGGGGGGCGAGCAATGAGCAGTTCTTC.

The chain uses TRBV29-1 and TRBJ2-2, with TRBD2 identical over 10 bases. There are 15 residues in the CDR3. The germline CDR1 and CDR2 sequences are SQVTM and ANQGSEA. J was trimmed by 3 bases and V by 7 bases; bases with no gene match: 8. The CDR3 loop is CSATSSGGYTGELFF. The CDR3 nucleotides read TGCAGCGCCACATCTAGCGGGGGATACACCGGGGAGCTGTTTTTT.

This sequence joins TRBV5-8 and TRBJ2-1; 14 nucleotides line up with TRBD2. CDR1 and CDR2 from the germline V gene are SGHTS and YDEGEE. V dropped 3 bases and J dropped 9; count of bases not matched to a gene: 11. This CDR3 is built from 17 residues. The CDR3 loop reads CASSSRTSGGRAGEQFF. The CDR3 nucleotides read TGTGCCAGCAGCTCAAGGACTAGCGGGGGGCGGGCAGGTGAGCAGTTCTTC.

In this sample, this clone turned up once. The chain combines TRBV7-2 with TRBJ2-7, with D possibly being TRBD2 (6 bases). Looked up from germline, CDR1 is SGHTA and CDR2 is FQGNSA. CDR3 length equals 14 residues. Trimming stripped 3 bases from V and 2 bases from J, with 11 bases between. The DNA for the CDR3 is TGTGCCAGCAGCTTTTCGGGGGACGCCTACGAGCAGTACTTC. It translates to CASSFSGDAYEQYF.

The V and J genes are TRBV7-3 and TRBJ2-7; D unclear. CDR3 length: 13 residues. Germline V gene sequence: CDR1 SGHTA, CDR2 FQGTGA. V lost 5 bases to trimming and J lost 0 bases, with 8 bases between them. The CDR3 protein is CASSTDASYEQYF. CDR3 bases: TGTGCCAGCAGCACGGACGCCTCCTACGAGCAGTACTTC. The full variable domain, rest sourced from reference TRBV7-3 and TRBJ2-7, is GAGVSQTPSNKVTEKGKYVELRCDPISGHTALYWYRQSLGQGPEFLIYFQGTGAADDSGLPNDRFFAVRPEGSVSTLKIQRTERGDSAVYLCASSTDASYEQYFGPGTRLTVT.

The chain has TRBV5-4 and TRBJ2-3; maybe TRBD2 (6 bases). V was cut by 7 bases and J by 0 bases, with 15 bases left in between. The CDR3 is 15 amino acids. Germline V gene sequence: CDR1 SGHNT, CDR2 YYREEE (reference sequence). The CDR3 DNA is TGTGCCAGCTCCTCGGGGCGGGGTAGCACAGATACGCAGTATTTT. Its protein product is CASSSGRGSTDTQYF. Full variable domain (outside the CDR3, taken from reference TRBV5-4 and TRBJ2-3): ETGVTQSPTHLIKTRGQQVTLRCSSQSGHNTVSWYQQALGQGPQFIFQYYREEENGRGNFPPRFSGLQFPNYSSELNVNALELDDSALYLCASSSGRGSTDTQYFGPGTRLTVL.

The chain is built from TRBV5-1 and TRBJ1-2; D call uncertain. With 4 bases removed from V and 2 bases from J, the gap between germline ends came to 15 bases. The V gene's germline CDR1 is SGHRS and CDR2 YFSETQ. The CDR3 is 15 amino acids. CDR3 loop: CASSPGGLQNYGYTF. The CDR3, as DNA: TGCGCCAGCAGCCCTGGTGGACTGCAGAACTATGGCTACACCTTC.

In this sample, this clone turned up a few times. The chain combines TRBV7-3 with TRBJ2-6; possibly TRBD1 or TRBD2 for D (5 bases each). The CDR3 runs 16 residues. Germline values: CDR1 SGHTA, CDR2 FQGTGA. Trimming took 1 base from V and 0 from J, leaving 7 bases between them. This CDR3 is CASSLMGVSGANVLTF. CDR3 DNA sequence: TGTGCCAGCAGCTTAATGGGGGTCTCTGGGGCCAACGTCCTGACTTTC.

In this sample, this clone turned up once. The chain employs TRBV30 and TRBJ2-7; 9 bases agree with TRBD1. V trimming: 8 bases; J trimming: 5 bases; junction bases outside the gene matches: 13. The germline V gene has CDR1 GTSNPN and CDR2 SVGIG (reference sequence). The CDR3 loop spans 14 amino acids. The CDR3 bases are TGTGCCCAGGGCCGGGACAGGGCCCTTGACGAGCAGTACTTC. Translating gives CAQGRDRALDEQYF.

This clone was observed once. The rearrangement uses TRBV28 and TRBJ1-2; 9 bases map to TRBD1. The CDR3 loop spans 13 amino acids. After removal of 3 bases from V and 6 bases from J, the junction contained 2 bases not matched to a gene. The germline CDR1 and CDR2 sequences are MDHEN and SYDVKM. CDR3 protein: CASSFRTGDGYTF. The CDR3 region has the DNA TGTGCCAGCAGTTTCAGGACAGGGGATGGCTACACCTTC.

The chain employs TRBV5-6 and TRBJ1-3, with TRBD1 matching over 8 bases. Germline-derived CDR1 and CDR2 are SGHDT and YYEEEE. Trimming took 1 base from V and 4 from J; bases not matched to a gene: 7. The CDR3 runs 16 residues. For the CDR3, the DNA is TGTGCCAGCAGCTTGTACACCAGGGGGCCCGGAAACACCATATATTTT. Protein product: CASSLYTRGPGNTIYF.

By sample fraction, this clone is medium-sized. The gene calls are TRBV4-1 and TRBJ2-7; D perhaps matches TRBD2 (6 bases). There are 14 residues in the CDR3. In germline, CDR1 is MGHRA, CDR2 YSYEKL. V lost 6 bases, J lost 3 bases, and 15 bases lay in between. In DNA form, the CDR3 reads TGCGCCAGCAGTTCCGGGCCGGGGGTCTACGAGCAGTACTTC. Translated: CASSSGPGVYEQYF.

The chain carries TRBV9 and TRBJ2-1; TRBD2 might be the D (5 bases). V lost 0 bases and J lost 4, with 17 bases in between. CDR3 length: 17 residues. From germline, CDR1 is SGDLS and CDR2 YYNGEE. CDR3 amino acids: CASSVGADYLPYNEQFF. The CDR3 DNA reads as TGTGCCAGCAGCGTAGGTGCTGACTATCTCCCTTACAATGAGCAGTTCTTC.

CDR3 in DNA: TGTGCCAGTAGTATAGTTTCAGGGGGCTCTGAAGCTTTCTTT. It yields the protein CASSIVSGGSEAFF. The genes are TRBV19 and TRBJ1-1, with 8 bases that match TRBD1. CDR1 is LNHDA and CDR2 is SQIVND in the germline V gene (reference sequence). The CDR3 extends over 14 amino acids. V dropped 1 base and J dropped 6; count of bases not matched to a gene: 4.

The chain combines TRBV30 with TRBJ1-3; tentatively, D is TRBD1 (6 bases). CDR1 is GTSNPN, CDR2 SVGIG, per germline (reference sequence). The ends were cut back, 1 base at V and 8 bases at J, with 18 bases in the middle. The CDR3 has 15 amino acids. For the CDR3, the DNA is TGTGCCTGGAGTGCCCTTTATGGGGGCGGGTACACCATATATTTT. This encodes CAWSALYGGGYTIYF.

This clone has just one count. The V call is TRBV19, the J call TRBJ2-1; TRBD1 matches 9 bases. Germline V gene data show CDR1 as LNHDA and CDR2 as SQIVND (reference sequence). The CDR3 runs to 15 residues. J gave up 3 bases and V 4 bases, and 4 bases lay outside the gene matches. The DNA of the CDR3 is TGTGCCAGTAGTAAGGGACAGGGCCTCTACAATGAGCAGTTCTTC. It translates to CASSKGQGLYNEQFF. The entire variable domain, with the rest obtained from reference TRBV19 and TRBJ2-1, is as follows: DGGITQSPKYLFRKEGQNVTLSCEQNLNHDAMYWYRQDPGQGLRLIYYSQIVNDFQKGDIAEGYSVSREKKESFPLTVTSAQKNPTAFYLCASSKGQGLYNEQFFGPGTRLTVL.

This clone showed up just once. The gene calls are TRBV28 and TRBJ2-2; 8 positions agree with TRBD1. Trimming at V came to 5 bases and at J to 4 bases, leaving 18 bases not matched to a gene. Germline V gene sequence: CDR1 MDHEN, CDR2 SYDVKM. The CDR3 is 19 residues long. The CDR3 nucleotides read TGTGCCAGCAGTCCCCAACCCGGACAGGGACGCTCGGGCACCGGGGAGCTGTTTTTT. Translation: CASSPQPGQGRSGTGELFF.

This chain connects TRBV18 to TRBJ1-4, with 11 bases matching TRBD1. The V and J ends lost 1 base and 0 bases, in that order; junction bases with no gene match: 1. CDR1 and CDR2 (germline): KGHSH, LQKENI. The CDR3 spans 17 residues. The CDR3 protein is CASSPRGQGATNEKLFF. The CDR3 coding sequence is TGTGCCAGCTCACCACGGGGACAGGGGGCAACTAATGAAAAACTGTTTTTT.

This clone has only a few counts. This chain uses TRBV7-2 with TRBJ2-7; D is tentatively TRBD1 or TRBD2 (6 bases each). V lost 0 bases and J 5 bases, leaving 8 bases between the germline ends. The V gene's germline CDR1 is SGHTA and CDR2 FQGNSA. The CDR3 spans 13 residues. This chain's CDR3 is CASSLAGGNEQYF. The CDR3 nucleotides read TGTGCCAGCAGCTTAGCAGGGGGGAACGAGCAGTACTTC. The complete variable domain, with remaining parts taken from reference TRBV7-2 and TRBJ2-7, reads GAGVSQSPSNKVTEKGKDVELRCDPISGHTALYWYRQSLGQGLEFLIYFQGNSAPDKSGLPSDRFSAERTGGSVSTLTIQRTQQEDSAVYLCASSLAGGNEQYFGPGTRLTVT.

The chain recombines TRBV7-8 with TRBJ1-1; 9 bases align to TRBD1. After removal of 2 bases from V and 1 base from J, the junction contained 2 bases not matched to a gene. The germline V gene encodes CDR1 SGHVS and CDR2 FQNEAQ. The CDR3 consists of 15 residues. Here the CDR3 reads CASSLKGQGNTEAFF. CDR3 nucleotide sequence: TGTGCCAGCAGCTTAAAGGGACAGGGGAACACTGAAGCTTTCTTT.

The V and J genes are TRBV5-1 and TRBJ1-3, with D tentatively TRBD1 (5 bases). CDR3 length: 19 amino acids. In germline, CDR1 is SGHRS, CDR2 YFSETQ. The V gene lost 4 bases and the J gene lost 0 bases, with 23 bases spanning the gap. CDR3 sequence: CASSLTHSPGASSGNTIYF. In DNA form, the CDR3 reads TGCGCCAGCAGCCTAACCCACAGCCCCGGGGCAAGCTCTGGAAACACCATATATTTT.

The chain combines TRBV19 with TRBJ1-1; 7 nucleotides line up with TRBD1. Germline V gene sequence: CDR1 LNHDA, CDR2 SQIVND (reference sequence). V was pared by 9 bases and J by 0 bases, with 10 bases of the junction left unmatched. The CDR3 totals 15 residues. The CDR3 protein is CASLQLTGMNTEAFF. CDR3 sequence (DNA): TGTGCCAGCCTACAGCTGACAGGGATGAACACTGAAGCTTTCTTT.

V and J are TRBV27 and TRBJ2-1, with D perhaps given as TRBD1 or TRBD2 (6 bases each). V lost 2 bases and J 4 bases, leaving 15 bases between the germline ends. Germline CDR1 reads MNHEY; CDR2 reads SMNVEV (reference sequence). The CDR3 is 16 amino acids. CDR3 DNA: TGTGCCAGCAGTTTAGGAGGGGGTCGGGGGTACAATGAGCAGTTCTTC. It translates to CASSLGGGRGYNEQFF.

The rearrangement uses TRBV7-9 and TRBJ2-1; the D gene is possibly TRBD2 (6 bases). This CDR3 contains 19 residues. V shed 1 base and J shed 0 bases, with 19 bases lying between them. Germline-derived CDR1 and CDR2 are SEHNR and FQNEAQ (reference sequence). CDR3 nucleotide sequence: TGTGCCAGCAGCTTAGGTTATGGCAGGGACTTTCTCTCCTACAATGAGCAGTTCTTC. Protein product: CASSLGYGRDFLSYNEQFF.